The 32 T cell receptor beta chains below come from one sample, sequenced in a study of T cells in Graves' hyperthyroidism and ophthalmopathy. Amplification yielded TCR beta CDR3 regions, with RNA transcripts as the source. RT-PCR in the first round (using the HTBI primer set) targeted the TCR CDR3. TCRdb re-analysed the multiplex PCR reads in MiXCR, keeping a single row per CDR3 protein. The sample shows 700,000 or so distinct CDR3 sequences, approximately 16% of them seen only once. Sequenced: blood. These receptors all come from a man aged 18 to 29 with Graves' hyperthyroidism.

This clonotype was seen more than once but under ten times. The V gene is TRBV12-3 or TRBV12-4, the J gene TRBJ2-7, with unresolved D. Trimming left V 3 bases short and J 5 bases short, with 11 bases between. CDR3 length: 13 amino acids. CDR3 sequence (DNA): TGTGCCAGCAGTTTGGTCCCCGAGGACGAGCAGTACTTC. Translation gives CASSLVPEDEQYF.

The chain recombines TRBV9 with TRBJ1-4; D is undetermined. This CDR3 has 17 amino acids. V was clipped by 3 bases and J by 6 bases, with 21 bases between them. The germline CDR1 and CDR2 sequences are SGDLS and YYNGEE. This CDR3 is CASSATVGGRQDEKLFF. Written as DNA, the CDR3 is TGTGCCAGCAGCGCGACCGTCGGAGGGAGGCAGGATGAAAAACTGTTTTTT.

On this clonotype: A much larger clonotype is one base distant, so this may be a read error. This rearrangement joins TRBV2 to TRBJ2-1; TRBD1 matches at 9 bases. Per germline, CDR1 SNHLY and CDR2 FYNNEI. CDR3 length: 13 amino acids. J was trimmed by 10 bases and V by 7 bases; bases with no gene match: 8. CDR3 region: CASMRTGVSEQFF. CDR3 coding DNA: TGTGCCAGCATGCGGACAGGGGTTTCCGAGCAGTTCTTC.

There are a few counts of this clonotype. The chain recombines TRBV7-2 with TRBJ2-5; the D gene is possibly TRBD2 (5 bases). Deletions cut 1 base from V and 9 bases from J, with 15 bases between. Germline CDR1 and CDR2: SGHTA and FQGNSA. This CDR3 spans 14 amino acids. The CDR3 sequence: CASSLESLASAQYF. DNA of the CDR3: TGTGCCAGCAGCTTAGAGTCGTTAGCGTCGGCCCAGTACTTC.

This clonotype was seen at least ten times. This chain uses TRBV28 with TRBJ2-7, with unresolved D. This CDR3 contains 13 residues. Looked up from germline, CDR1 is MDHEN and CDR2 is SYDVKM. The germline V and J ends were trimmed by 6 bases and 4 bases, with 13 bases remaining between them. The CDR3 reads CASRTGFLYEQYF. The CDR3 nucleotides read TGTGCCAGCAGAACGGGTTTCCTTTACGAGCAGTACTTC.

This clonotype occurred many times. The chain links TRBV28 to TRBJ2-1; D unclear. Germline CDR1 is MDHEN and CDR2 is SYDVKM. V dropped 2 bases and J dropped 7 bases, with 6 bases sitting between them. CDR3 length: 12 amino acids. The CDR3 region is CASSLHPNEQFF. The CDR3, as DNA: TGTGCCAGCAGTTTACATCCGAATGAGCAGTTCTTC.

This clonotype was recorded many times. The V call is TRBV28, the J call TRBJ2-3; TRBD2 agrees at 8 bases. J was trimmed by 4 bases and V by 3 bases; bases with no gene match: 12. There are 17 residues in the CDR3. Germline V gene lookup returns CDR1 MDHEN and CDR2 SYDVKM. For the CDR3, the DNA is TGTGCCAGCAGTTTGGGATCCAGCGGGAGTTGGTCAGATACGCAGTATTTT. Translating it yields CASSLGSSGSWSDTQYF.

There are a few counts of this clonotype. The chain has TRBV7-2 and TRBJ2-1, with D possibly TRBD2 on 6 matching bases. CDR3 size: 15 residues. In germline, CDR1 is SGHTA, CDR2 FQGNSA. V was cut by 2 bases and J by 2 bases, with 10 bases left in between. The CDR3 DNA is TGTGCCAGCAGCTTACCGCTAGCGCCCTACAATGAGCAGTTCTTC. Its translation is CASSLPLAPYNEQFF.

Many counts were recorded for this clonotype. This sequence joins TRBV27 and TRBJ1-4; 9 positions match TRBD1. This CDR3 has 13 amino acids. The V and J ends lost 5 bases and 7 bases, in that order; junction bases with no gene match: 2. Germline loops: CDR1 MNHEY, CDR2 SMNVEV (reference sequence). CDR3 sequence: CASSDRGAEKLFF. CDR3 sequence (DNA): TGTGCCAGCAGTGACAGGGGGGCTGAAAAACTGTTTTTT.

Ten or more counts support this clonotype. This sequence joins TRBV28 and TRBJ2-7, with D tentatively TRBD1 (6 bases). This CDR3 is 12 amino acids long. Looked up from germline, CDR1 is MDHEN and CDR2 is SYDVKM. The V end was cut by 5 bases, the J end by 7 bases, with 12 bases between. The CDR3 coding sequence is TGTGCCAGCAGTCCCCTCCAGGGGGAGCAGTACTTC. Its protein product is CASSPLQGEQYF.

This clonotype was seen ten or more times. The chain has TRBV6-1 and TRBJ2-7, with a tentative D call TRBD2 (6 bases). In germline, CDR1 is MNHNS, CDR2 SASEGT. The V end was cut by 6 bases, the J end by 1 base, with 16 bases between. This CDR3 region has 15 residues. This chain's CDR3 is CASSWRLGGSYEQYF. The CDR3 DNA is TGTGCCAGCAGCTGGCGACTGGGAGGTTCCTACGAGCAGTACTTC.

This chain connects TRBV20-1 to TRBJ2-1, with TRBD2 as a possible D gene (7 bases). Germline values: CDR1 DFQATT, CDR2 SNEGSKA (reference sequence). This CDR3 contains 14 residues. Trimming stripped 6 bases from V and 8 bases from J, with 20 bases between. CDR3 region: CSAHLGGGGDEQFF. The CDR3 nucleotides are TGCAGTGCCCACTTAGGGGGAGGGGGGGATGAGCAGTTCTTC.

This clonotype was detected ten times or more. The chain has TRBV3-1 and TRBJ2-1; perhaps TRBD2 as D (5 bases). The CDR3 is 15 residues long. Germline lookup yields CDR1 LGHDT and CDR2 YNNKEL (reference sequence). The V end was cut by 0 bases, the J end by 8 bases, with 14 bases between. The CDR3 spells CASSQEWGTRDEQFF. DNA of the CDR3: TGTGCCAGCAGCCAAGAATGGGGAACTAGGGATGAGCAGTTCTTC.

The chain carries TRBV19 and TRBJ1-3, with D tentatively TRBD1 (5 bases). The germline V gene has CDR1 LNHDA and CDR2 SQIVND (reference sequence). V was trimmed by 10 bases and J by 0 bases, leaving 16 bases between them. The CDR3 totals 15 residues. CDR3 bases: TGTGCCACTCGGGACCGCGGCAGCTCTGGAAACACCATATATTTT. It is translated as CATRDRGSSGNTIYF. Complete variable domain (other parts from reference TRBV19 and TRBJ1-3): DGGITQSPKYLFRKEGQNVTLSCEQNLNHDAMYWYRQDPGQGLRLIYYSQIVNDFQKGDIAEGYSVSREKKESFPLTVTSAQKNPTAFYLCATRDRGSSGNTIYFGEGSWLTVV.

The rearrangement links TRBV29-1 to TRBJ2-7, with D possibly being TRBD2 (5 bases). The V and J ends lost 2 bases and 0 bases respectively, with 14 bases between them. The CDR3 spans 15 residues. From germline, CDR1 is SQVTM and CDR2 ANQGSEA. The CDR3 sequence: CSVELRADASYEQYF. In DNA, the CDR3 is TGCAGCGTTGAATTGAGGGCGGATGCCTCCTACGAGCAGTACTTC.

A few counts support this clonotype. The gene calls are TRBV20-1 and TRBJ2-5, with 10 bases fitting TRBD1. Trimming removed 4 bases from V and 3 bases from J; junction bases left unmatched: 2. CDR1 and CDR2 from the germline V gene are DFQATT and SNEGSKA (reference sequence). CDR3 length: 13 amino acids. CDR3 residues: CSATGTGEETQYF. The CDR3 region has the DNA TGCAGTGCTACCGGGACAGGGGAAGAGACCCAGTACTTC.

The chain links TRBV9 to TRBJ2-1; D gene uncertain. The germline V gene has CDR1 SGDLS and CDR2 YYNGEE. The CDR3 contains 16 residues. Trimming stripped 4 bases from V and 0 bases from J, with 14 bases between. CDR3 protein: CASSSRTDSSYNEQFF. In DNA, the CDR3 is TGTGCCAGCAGCTCTCGGACGGATAGCTCCTACAATGAGCAGTTCTTC.

The chain has TRBV4-1 and TRBJ2-4, with 7 nucleotides matching TRBD2. From germline, CDR1 is MGHRA and CDR2 YSYEKL. The CDR3 contains 14 residues. The trim removed 2 bases at V and 8 bases at J, leaving 6 bases unmatched. The CDR3 DNA sequence: TGCGCCAGCAGCCAAAAAATGAGCGGGGACATTCAGTACTTC. Amino acid sequence: CASSQKMSGDIQYF.

Many counts were recorded for this clonotype. V is TRBV24-1 and J is TRBJ2-3; 9 bases are shared with TRBD1. The germline V gene has CDR1 KGHDR and CDR2 SFDVKD. V gave up 4 bases and J gave up 1 base; unmatched junction bases: 8. The CDR3 runs to 17 residues. CDR3 region: CATSDPGGQGGTDTQYF. In DNA, the CDR3 is TGTGCCACCAGTGACCCAGGGGGACAGGGAGGCACAGATACGCAGTATTTT.

This chain joins TRBV6-5 and TRBJ1-1, with D hard to call. Germline loops: CDR1 MNHEY, CDR2 SVGAGI. V was cut by 0 bases and J by 7 bases, with 15 bases left in between. The CDR3 consists of 15 residues. CDR3 sequence: CASSYSKYFPNEAFF. In nucleotides, the CDR3 is TGTGCCAGCAGTTACTCGAAGTACTTCCCTAATGAAGCTTTCTTT.

This clonotype was observed a handful of times. The chain carries TRBV28 and TRBJ2-7; 9 positions agree with TRBD1. The CDR3 contains 15 residues. J lost 0 bases, V lost 2 bases, and 2 bases had no gene match. CDR1 is MDHEN, CDR2 SYDVKM, per germline. The CDR3 DNA reads TGTGCCAGCAGTTTAACGGGACAGGGCTCCTACGAGCAGTACTTC. It translates to CASSLTGQGSYEQYF.

This clonotype showed up just a few times. The J gene is TRBJ1-5, the V gene TRBV6-6; the match to TRBD1 covers 7 bases. Per the germline V gene, CDR1 is MNHNY and CDR2 is SVGAGI (reference sequence). The CDR3 sequence is 16 residues long. V lost 2 bases to trimming and J lost 2 bases; unmatched junction nucleotides: 6. The CDR3 protein is CASSYPTGIGNQPQHF. As DNA, the CDR3 is TGTGCCAGCAGTTACCCGACAGGGATCGGCAATCAGCCCCAGCATTTT.

This clonotype was counted ten times or more. The chain's CDR3 is CASSPNRQGNSNEQFF. The CDR3 DNA follows: TGTGCCAGCTCACCAAACCGACAGGGTAACTCCAATGAGCAGTTCTTC. J is TRBJ2-1 and V is TRBV18, with 7 positions matching TRBD1. The V gene's germline CDR1 is KGHSH and CDR2 LQKENI. J was trimmed by 6 bases and V by 2 bases; bases with no gene match: 10. The CDR3 is made up of 16 amino acids.

About this clonotype: This may be a read error, as it is one base from a much larger clone. The chain uses TRBV18 and TRBJ1-5, with a possible D match to TRBD1 (6 bases). The length of the CDR3 is 15 residues. Trimming removed 2 bases from V and 2 bases from J, with 10 bases in between. The germline CDR1 and CDR2 sequences are KGHSH and LQKENI. This chain's CDR3 is CASSPSRQGNQPQHF. The DNA of the CDR3 is TGTGCCAGCTCACCAAGTCGACAGGGCAATCAGCCCCAGCATTTT.

At least ten counts were recorded for this clonotype. This chain uses TRBV28 with TRBJ1-5; no clear D gene. The CDR3 loop spans 12 amino acids. Between the trimmed V and J ends, which lost 9 bases and 1 base, there was a span of 7 bases. Germline V gene sequence: CDR1 MDHEN, CDR2 SYDVKM. The CDR3 nucleotides are TGTGCCAGTCAATTCAGCAATCAGCCCCAGCATTTT. This codes for CASQFSNQPQHF. The complete variable domain, with remaining parts taken from reference TRBV28 and TRBJ1-5, reads DVKVTQSSRYLVKRTGEKVFLECVQDMDHENMFWYRQDPGLGLRLIYFSYDVKMKEKGDIPEGYSVSREKKERFSLILESASTNQTSMYLCASQFSNQPQHFGDGTRLSIL.

This clonotype was observed a few times. As DNA, the CDR3 is TGTGCCAGCAGCCCCGGAGGGGGTCGGGAGCTGTTTTTT. Translation gives CASSPGGGRELFF. This chain connects TRBV7-9 to TRBJ2-2; D assignment may be TRBD1 or TRBD2 (6 bases each). The germline gives CDR1 SEHNR, CDR2 FQNEAQ (reference sequence). Trimming took off 5 bases at V and 9 bases at J, with 13 bases between the two ends. This CDR3 spans 13 amino acids. Supplemented by reference TRBV7-9 and TRBJ2-2, the full variable domain reads DTGVSQNPRHKITKRGQNVTFRCDPISEHNRLYWYRQTLGQGPEFLTYFQNEAQLEKSRLLSDRFSAERPKGSFSTLEIQRTEQGDSAMYLCASSPGGGRELFFGEGSRLTVL.

The CDR3 loop is CASSLGAEGFDYGYTF. For the CDR3, the DNA is TGTGCCAGCAGCTTAGGAGCGGAGGGGTTTGACTATGGCTACACCTTC. The V gene is TRBV13, the J gene TRBJ1-2; D perhaps matches TRBD1 (5 bases). The CDR3 has 16 amino acids. Trimming pared 0 bases from V and 3 bases from J, leaving 14 bases between. The germline V gene has CDR1 PRHDT and CDR2 FYEKMQ (reference sequence).

This clonotype was detected only a few times. The J gene is TRBJ2-7, the V gene TRBV12-3 or TRBV12-4; D gene unclear. Trimming stripped 1 base from V and 0 bases from J, with 7 bases between. The CDR3 length is 14 residues. This CDR3 is CASSLVVTSYEQYF. For the CDR3, the DNA is TGTGCCAGCAGTTTAGTCGTGACCTCCTACGAGCAGTACTTC.

In this sample, this clonotype turned up many times. The chain combines TRBV6-2 or TRBV6-3 with TRBJ2-7, with TRBD2 identical over 9 bases. CDR3 length equals 17 residues. V was clipped by 1 base and J by 0 bases; unmatched bases: 7. CDR1 is MNHEY and CDR2 is SVGEGT in the germline V gene. In DNA form, the CDR3 reads TGTGCCAGCAGTTACTACCCGGGTAGCGGGGGCTCCTACGAGCAGTACTTC. Translating gives CASSYYPGSGGSYEQYF.

The V call is TRBV7-9, the J call TRBJ2-7, with D perhaps matching TRBD1 (5 bases). This CDR3 spans 15 amino acids. Germline CDR1 reads SEHNR; CDR2 reads FQNEAQ (reference sequence). Trimming pared 5 bases from V and 3 bases from J, leaving 17 bases between. The CDR3 sequence: CASSLPSRGVYEQYF. The CDR3 DNA follows: TGTGCCAGCAGCCTCCCGTCAAGGGGCGTCTACGAGCAGTACTTC.

Turning to this clonotype: One end of the junction fails to match germline, which may point to a read error. The J gene is TRBJ2-5, the V gene TRBV2, with 9 bases matching TRBD2. The CDR3 consists of 16 residues. Germline V gene data show CDR1 as SNHLY and CDR2 as FYNNEI. Here the CDR3 DNA reads TGTGCCACCAGTGATGGTCGCGGGGGGGAGGAGGAGACCCAGTACTTC. The encoded protein is CATSDGRGGEEETQYF.

This clonotype was seen more than once but under ten times. The junction shows a germline mismatch at one end, possibly a read error. This sequence joins TRBV11-1 and TRBJ2-1; D uncertain. The CDR3 has 13 amino acids. The V gene's germline CDR1 is SGHAT and CDR2 FQDESV (reference sequence). The CDR3 DNA reads as TGTGCCAGCAGCTCCGGTCTGACGAATGGGCAGTTCTTC. Its translation is CASSSGLTNGQFF.